This T cell receptor beta chain was identified in a study of T cell responses to AZD1222 COVID-19 vaccine. About the study: Analyses pooled second doses at about 4 or about 12 weeks.

The data were produced by immunoSEQ multiplex PCR, yet TCRdb's version contains in-frame clones alone and is incomplete. The table includes approximately 140,000 clones, about 94% detected once. This clone appeared once. Trimming cost V 1 base and J 4 bases; bases outside gene matches: 6. This CDR3 is built from 15 residues. The germline V gene has CDR1 LNHDA and CDR2 SQIVND (reference sequence). This receptor was obtained from an adult in good health. This rearrangement joins TRBV19 to TRBJ1-1; 7 bases agree with TRBD1. The sequenced sample was peripheral blood, obtained on day 0 of AZD1222 vaccination. CDR3 sequence reads: CASSIGRGWTTEAFF. The CDR3 region has the DNA TGTGCCAGTAGTATAGGCAGGGGGTGGACCACTGAAGCTTTCTTT.